This passage covers 9 T cell receptor beta chains from one sample sequenced in a study of blood T cell repertoires in COVID-19. Assay used: immunoSEQ multiplex PCR; TCRdb lists only in-frame clones, some missing. Altogether about 74,000 clones are present, about four fifths being singletons, with the ten largest covering roughly 21%. Sequenced sample: peripheral blood. Receptors originate from a man aged 65-85 years with acute or convalescent COVID-19.

This clone was observed at least ten times. The V call is TRBV7-2, the J call TRBJ2-2, with 11 bases fitting TRBD2. With V trimmed by 4 bases and J by 2 bases, 12 bases remained unmatched. This CDR3 contains 19 residues. Germline CDR1 is SGHTA and CDR2 is FQGNSA. CDR3 loop: CASSSRPLGLAGNTGELFF. DNA for the CDR3: TGTGCCAGCAGCTCACGACCCCTTGGACTAGCGGGTAACACCGGGGAGCTGTTTTTT.

The rearrangement uses TRBV5-8 and TRBJ1-5; D is undetermined. The CDR3 loop spans 14 amino acids. V lost 2 bases, J lost 4 bases, and 10 bases lay in between. Per the germline V gene, CDR1 is SGHTS and CDR2 is YDEGEE. The CDR3 region has the DNA TGTGCCAGCAGCTTTCAACAGATAAATCAGCCCCAGCATTTT. Its protein product is CASSFQQINQPQHF.

The V call is TRBV7-2, the J call TRBJ1-1, with D perhaps matching TRBD1 (5 bases). The V gene's germline CDR1 is SGHTA and CDR2 FQGNSA. Trimming removed 5 bases from V and 3 bases from J, with 16 bases in between. The CDR3 runs 15 residues. The CDR3 bases are TGTGCCAGCAGCCCTAACCCAGGGCCTTACACTGAAGCTTTCTTT. Encoded protein: CASSPNPGPYTEAFF.

In this sample, this clone turned up a few times. The rearrangement joins TRBV7-2 to TRBJ1-4; D is uncertain. The CDR3 consists of 14 residues. V lost 8 bases and J lost 0, with 10 bases in between. Germline V gives CDR1 SGHTA, CDR2 FQGNSA. As DNA, the CDR3 is TGTGCCAGCGCGGCCTCCCCAACTAATGAAAAACTGTTTTTT. As protein: CASAASPTNEKLFF.

The rearrangement uses TRBV9 and TRBJ2-3, with 12 bases fitting TRBD2. Germline V gives CDR1 SGDLS, CDR2 YYNGEE. This CDR3 comprises 15 residues. Losses at the gene ends were 4 bases for V and 5 bases for J; bases not matched to a gene: 5. The CDR3 loop is CASSSRLAGVDTQYF. The DNA for the CDR3 is TGTGCCAGCAGCTCAAGACTAGCGGGAGTAGATACGCAGTATTTT.

This clone was detected a few times. CDR3 protein: CASSSPLSRPGTADGYTF. The DNA of the CDR3 is TGTGCCAGCAGCTCGCCCTTATCCCGCCCCGGGACAGCTGATGGCTACACCTTC. The chain combines TRBV5-4 with TRBJ1-2, with 7 bases aligning to TRBD1. In germline, CDR1 is SGHNT, CDR2 YYREEE (reference sequence). The V segment lost 3 bases and the J segment 6 bases; nucleotides outside the gene matches: 20. CDR3 size: 18 residues.

The chain couples TRBV25-1 to TRBJ1-6, with D hard to call. Germline CDR1 and CDR2: MGHDK and SYGVNS. CDR3 length: 16 residues. V dropped 8 bases and J dropped 0 bases, with 14 bases sitting between them. The CDR3 sequence is CASADPGSSYNSPLHF. As DNA, the CDR3 is TGTGCCAGCGCCGATCCCGGGAGCTCCTATAATTCACCCCTCCACTTT.

Here the CDR3 DNA reads TGTGCCAGCAGTTCGACAGGGGGCTCTCAGCCCCAGCATTTT. This sequence encodes CASSSTGGSQPQHF. The chain recombines TRBV28 with TRBJ1-5; 10 bases fit TRBD1. This CDR3 is built from 14 residues. The V segment lost 4 bases and the J segment 6 bases; nucleotides outside the gene matches: 3. Germline lookup yields CDR1 MDHEN and CDR2 SYDVKM.

CDR3 DNA: TGCGCCAGCAGCTCGGGACAGGGTCCCTACAATGAGCAGTTCTTC. Amino acid sequence: CASSSGQGPYNEQFF. The chain employs TRBV5-1 and TRBJ2-1; 9 nucleotides agree with TRBD1. Unmatched junction bases numbered 3, after V lost 3 bases and J lost 2 bases. Germline-derived CDR1 and CDR2 are SGHRS and YFSETQ. The CDR3 length is 15 residues.